This entry concerns a single TCR beta chain. No antigen is known for it. No qualities accompany the bases; no much larger clone lies one base away. The entry originates in a study of chemoradiotherapy in HPV16-positive cancers (dated by TCRdb to 2021 to 2024). About the investigation overall: Candidate HPV-specific T-cell clones and common TCR motifs were defined by functional T-cell assays performed on cells from a couple of HPV16-positive patients. The study asked whether T-cell immunity to the HPV oncoproteins E6 and E7 changes during chemoradiotherapy and whether this immunity affects survival. TCR repertoires from roughly 93 patients with HPV-related cancers were then used to track the candidate HPV-specific TCRs and motifs. Summary of the overall study and its limitations: The functional definition of HPV-specific T cells was derived from only a couple of HPV16-positive patients, and the survival association was reported for HPV16-positive patients. Expansion of candidate HPV-specific clones and E7-related TCR motifs was observed in the tumor microenvironment during treatment, whereas no such expansion was observed for non-HPV-specific T cells. In HPV16-positive patients, expansion of HPV-responsive T cells during chemoradiotherapy was associated with improved recurrence-free survival.

Repertoires were sampled repeatedly over the course of chemoradiotherapy, so clonal expansion could be followed in the tumor microenvironment. The CDR3, from cysteine to phenylalanine, totals 15 residues. The sequence is cut down to CDR3 DNA, 45 bases in frame from base 1. For this chain, trimming is 4 bases at the V end and 3 bases at the J end, and the number of junction bases without a gene match is 6. The germline V gene (reference sequence) specifies LNHDA as CDR1 and SQIVND as CDR2. Library preparation employed the immunoSEQ multiplex PCR assay. Drawn from immuneACCESS, this table holds only the in-frame rearrangements with V and J called that TCRdb kept. Clones are partly lost; checked studies trace under half to an unresolved V gene and leave the rest unexplained. The sample profile shows roughly 7,100 clones; around 85% of them were found once. In total, the top ten clones hold under 3% of the sample.

This receptor was taken from a human donor with HPV-associated anogenital cancer. The sequence links TRBV19 to TRBJ2-7; a stretch of 10 junction bases matches TRBD1. The sample here was blood, taken from a patient who underwent chemoradiotherapy. At the DNA level, the sequence is TGTGCCAGTAGTAGAAAGGACAGGGGGGACTACGAGCAGTACTTC. Translation gives CASSRKDRGDYEQYF.